Below, one T cell receptor beta chain is given with its context. These data originate in a study of T cell changes during pregnancy in multiple sclerosis. The germline V gene encodes CDR1 SGHTA and CDR2 FQGNSA. V lost 5 bases, J lost 5 bases, and 18 bases lay in between. CDR3 length: 16 residues. TCRdb's table, derived via immunoSEQ multiplex PCR, lists solely in-frame clones and lacks some. The sample contains under 90,000 clones, 92% of which appear only once. The receptor was derived from a female donor in good health, enrolled as a control in a pregnancy study. This chain links TRBV7-2 with TRBJ2-2; weak D call: TRBD1 (7 bases). The starting material was peripheral blood, obtained in the second trimester of pregnancy. CDR3 in DNA: TGTGCCAGCAGCCCCCAGGGGGTAGCGGCTACCGGGGAGCTGTTTTTT. This translates into CASSPQGVAATGELFF.